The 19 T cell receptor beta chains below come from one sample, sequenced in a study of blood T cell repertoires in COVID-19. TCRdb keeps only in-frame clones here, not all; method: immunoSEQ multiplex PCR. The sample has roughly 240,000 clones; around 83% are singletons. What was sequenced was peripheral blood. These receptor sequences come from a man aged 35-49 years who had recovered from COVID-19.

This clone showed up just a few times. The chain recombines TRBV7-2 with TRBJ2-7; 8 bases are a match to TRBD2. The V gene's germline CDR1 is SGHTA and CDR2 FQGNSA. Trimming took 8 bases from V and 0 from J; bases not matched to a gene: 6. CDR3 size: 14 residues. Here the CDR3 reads CASGQSGSSYEQYF. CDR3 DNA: TGTGCCAGCGGACAGAGCGGGAGCTCCTACGAGCAGTACTTC. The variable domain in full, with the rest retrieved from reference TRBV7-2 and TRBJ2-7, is GAGVSQSPSNKVTEKGKDVELRCDPISGHTALYWYRQSLGQGLEFLIYFQGNSAPDKSGLPSDRFSAERTGGSVSTLTIQRTQQEDSAVYLCASGQSGSSYEQYFGPGTRLTVT.

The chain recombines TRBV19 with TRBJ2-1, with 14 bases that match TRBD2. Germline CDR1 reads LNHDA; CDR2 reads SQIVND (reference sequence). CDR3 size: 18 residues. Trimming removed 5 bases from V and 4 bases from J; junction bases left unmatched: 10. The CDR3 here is CASSLRGTSGRGYNEQFF. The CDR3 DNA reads TGTGCCAGTAGTCTCCGCGGGACTAGCGGGAGAGGTTACAATGAGCAGTTCTTC.

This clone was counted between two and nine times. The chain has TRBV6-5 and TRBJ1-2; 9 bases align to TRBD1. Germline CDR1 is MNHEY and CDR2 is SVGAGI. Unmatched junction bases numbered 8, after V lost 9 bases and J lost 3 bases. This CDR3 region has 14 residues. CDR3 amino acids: CASGTGTIDYGYTF. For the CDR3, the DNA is TGTGCCAGTGGGACAGGGACAATTGACTATGGCTACACCTTC.

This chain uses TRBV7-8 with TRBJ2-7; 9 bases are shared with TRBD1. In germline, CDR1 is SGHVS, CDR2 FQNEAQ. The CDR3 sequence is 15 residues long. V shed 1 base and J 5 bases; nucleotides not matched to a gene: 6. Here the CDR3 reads CASSLEGQGYHEQYF. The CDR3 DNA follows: TGTGCCAGCAGCTTAGAGGGACAGGGATATCACGAGCAGTACTTC.

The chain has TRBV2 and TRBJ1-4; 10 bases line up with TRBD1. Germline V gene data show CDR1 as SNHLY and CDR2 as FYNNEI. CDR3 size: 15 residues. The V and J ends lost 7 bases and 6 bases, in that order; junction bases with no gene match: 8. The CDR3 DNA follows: TGTGCCAGCAAAACCGGGACAGGGGTATATGAAAAACTGTTTTTT. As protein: CASKTGTGVYEKLFF.

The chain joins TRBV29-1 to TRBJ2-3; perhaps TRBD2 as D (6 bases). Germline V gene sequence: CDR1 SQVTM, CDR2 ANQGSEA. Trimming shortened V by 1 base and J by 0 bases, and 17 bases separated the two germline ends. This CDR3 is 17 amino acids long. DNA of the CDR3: TGCAGCGTTGAAGTCCCGGGGGACGGTGCCAGCACAGATACGCAGTATTTT. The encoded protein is CSVEVPGDGASTDTQYF.

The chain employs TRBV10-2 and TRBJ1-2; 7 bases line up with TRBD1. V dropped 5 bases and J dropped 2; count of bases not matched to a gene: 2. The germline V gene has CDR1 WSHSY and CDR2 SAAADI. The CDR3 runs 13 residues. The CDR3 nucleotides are TGCGCCAGCAGTAGGGGACAGAACTATGGCTACACCTTC. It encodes CASSRGQNYGYTF.

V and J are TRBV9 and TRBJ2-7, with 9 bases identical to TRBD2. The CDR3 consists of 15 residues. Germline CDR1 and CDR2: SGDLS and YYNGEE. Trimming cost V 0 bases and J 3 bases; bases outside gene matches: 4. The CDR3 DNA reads TGTGCCAGCAGCGTAGGGCGGGGGGGCCTCTACGAGCAGTACTTC. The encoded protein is CASSVGRGGLYEQYF. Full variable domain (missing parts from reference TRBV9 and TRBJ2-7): DSGVTQTPKHLITATGQRVTLRCSPRSGDLSVYWYQQSLDQGLQFLIQYYNGEERAKGNILERFSAQQFPDLHSELNLSSLELGDSALYFCASSVGRGGLYEQYFGPGTRLTVT.

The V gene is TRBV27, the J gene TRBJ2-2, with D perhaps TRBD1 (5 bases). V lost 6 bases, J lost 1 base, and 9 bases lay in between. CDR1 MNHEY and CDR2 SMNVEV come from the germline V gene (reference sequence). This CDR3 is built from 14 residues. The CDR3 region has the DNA TGTGCCAGCAGCCGAGGACAGAACACCGGGGAGCTGTTTTTT. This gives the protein CASSRGQNTGELFF.

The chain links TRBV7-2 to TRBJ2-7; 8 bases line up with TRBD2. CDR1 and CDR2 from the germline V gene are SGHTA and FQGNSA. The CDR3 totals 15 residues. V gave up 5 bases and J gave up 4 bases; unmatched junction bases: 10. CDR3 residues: CASSLRAGVRYEQYF. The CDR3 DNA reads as TGTGCCAGCAGCCTCAGAGCGGGAGTGCGGTACGAGCAGTACTTC.

DNA of the CDR3: TGTGCCAGCAGCCAAGGCATCGGCACTGAAGCTTTCTTT. It specifies CASSQGIGTEAFF. This chain uses TRBV14 with TRBJ1-1; D ambiguous. The CDR3 is 13 residues long. Trimming removed 1 base at V and 4 bases at J, with 7 bases between. Per germline, CDR1 SGHDN and CDR2 FVKESK.

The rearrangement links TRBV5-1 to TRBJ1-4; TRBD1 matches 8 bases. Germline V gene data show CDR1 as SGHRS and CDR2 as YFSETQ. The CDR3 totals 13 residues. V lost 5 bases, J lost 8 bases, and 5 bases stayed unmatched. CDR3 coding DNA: TGCGCCAGCAGAAAGACAGGGGAGGAAAAACTGTTTTTT. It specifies CASRKTGEEKLFF.

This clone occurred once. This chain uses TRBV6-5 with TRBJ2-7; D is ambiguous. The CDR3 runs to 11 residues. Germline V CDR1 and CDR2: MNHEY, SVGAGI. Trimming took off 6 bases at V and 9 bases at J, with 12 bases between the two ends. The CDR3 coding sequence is TGTGCCAGCAGGTCCCTATTTGGGCAGTACTTC. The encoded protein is CASRSLFGQYF.

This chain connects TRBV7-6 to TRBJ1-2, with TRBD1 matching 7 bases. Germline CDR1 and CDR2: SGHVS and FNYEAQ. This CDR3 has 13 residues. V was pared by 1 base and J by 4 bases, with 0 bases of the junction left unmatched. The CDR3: CASSLGTGYGYTF. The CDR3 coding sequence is TGTGCCAGCAGCTTAGGGACAGGCTATGGCTACACCTTC.

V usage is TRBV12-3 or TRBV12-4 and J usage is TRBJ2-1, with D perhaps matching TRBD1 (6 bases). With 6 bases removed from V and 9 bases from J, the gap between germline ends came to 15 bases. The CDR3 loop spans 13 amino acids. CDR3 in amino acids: CASSLGASSEQFF. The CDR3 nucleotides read TGTGCCAGCAGCTTGGGGGCTTCTAGTGAGCAGTTCTTC.

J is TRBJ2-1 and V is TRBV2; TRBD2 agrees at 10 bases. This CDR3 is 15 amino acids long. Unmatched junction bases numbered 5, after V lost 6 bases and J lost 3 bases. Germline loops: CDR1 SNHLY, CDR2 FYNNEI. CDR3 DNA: TGTGCCAGCAGCGGACTAGCGGTCCGCTACAATGAGCAGTTCTTC. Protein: CASSGLAVRYNEQFF.

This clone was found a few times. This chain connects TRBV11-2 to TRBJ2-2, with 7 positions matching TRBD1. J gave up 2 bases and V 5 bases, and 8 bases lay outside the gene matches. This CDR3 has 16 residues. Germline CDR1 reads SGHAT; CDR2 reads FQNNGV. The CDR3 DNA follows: TGTGCCAGCAGCGGATCGAGACAGGGTAACACCGGGGAGCTGTTTTTT. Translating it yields CASSGSRQGNTGELFF.

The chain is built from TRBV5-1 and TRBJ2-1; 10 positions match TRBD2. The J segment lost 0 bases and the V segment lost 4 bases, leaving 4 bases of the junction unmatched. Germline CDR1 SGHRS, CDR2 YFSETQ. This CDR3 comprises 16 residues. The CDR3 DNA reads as TGCGCCAGCAGCCTAGCGGGGGCGAGCTCCTACAATGAGCAGTTCTTC. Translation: CASSLAGASSYNEQFF. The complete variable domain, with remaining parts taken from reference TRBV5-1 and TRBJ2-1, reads KAGVTQTPRYLIKTRGQQVTLSCSPISGHRSVSWYQQTPGQGLQFLFEYFSETQRNKGNFPGRFSGRQFSNSRSEMNVSTLELGDSALYLCASSLAGASSYNEQFFGPGTRLTVL.

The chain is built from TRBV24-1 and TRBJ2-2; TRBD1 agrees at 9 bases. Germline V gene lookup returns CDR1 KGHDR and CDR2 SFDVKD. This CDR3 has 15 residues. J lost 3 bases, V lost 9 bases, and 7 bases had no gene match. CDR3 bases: TGTGCCACCCAAGGGACAGGGACCGACACCGGGGAGCTGTTTTTT. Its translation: CATQGTGTDTGELFF.